This T cell receptor beta chain was identified during a study of T cell clonotyping in hematopoietic cell transplantation. Study at large: Pretransplant recipient samples were taken after cytoreduction.

Time point described: recipient sample about 28 days before transplant, after cytoreduction. Data came from immunoSEQ multiplex PCR; TCRdb stores just in-frame clones and leaves some out. This sample has about 43,000 clones, with less than 85% found just once. The study, taken as a whole, reports: Pathologically expanded recipient clonotypes increased progressively from day 30 to day 180 as diversity fell. No sorting was done, leaving CD4 and CD8 contributions mixed. Broader posttransplant TCR repertoire diversity was predicted by graft donor and pretransplant recipient Inverse Simpson Index values.

This clone has a single count. What it recognizes is unknown. Specimen: peripheral blood mononuclear cells, collected before stem cell transplant. The receptor's source is a man between 60 and 75 years old with acute myeloid leukemia. Some clones in this sample may be carry-over from other donors' samples.

CDR3 loop: CSVEQGFSGNTIYF. The CDR3 nucleotides are TGCAGCGTTGAACAGGGATTCTCTGGAAACACCATATATTTT. The rearrangement joins TRBV29-1 to TRBJ1-3; D possibly corresponds to TRBD1 (5 bases). CDR1 and CDR2 (germline): SQVTM, ANQGSEA. This CDR3 comprises 14 residues. V lost 2 bases and J lost 0, with 8 bases in between.